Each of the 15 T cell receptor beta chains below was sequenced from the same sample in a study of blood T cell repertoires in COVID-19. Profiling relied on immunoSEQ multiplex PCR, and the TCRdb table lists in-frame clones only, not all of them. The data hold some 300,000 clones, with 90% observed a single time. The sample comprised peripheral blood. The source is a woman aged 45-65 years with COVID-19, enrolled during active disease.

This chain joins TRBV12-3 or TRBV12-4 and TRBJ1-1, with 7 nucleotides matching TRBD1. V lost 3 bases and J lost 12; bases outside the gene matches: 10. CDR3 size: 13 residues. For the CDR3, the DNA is TGTGCCAGCAGTTTTAGAGGTGACAGGGAATCTTTCTTT. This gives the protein CASSFRGDRESFF.

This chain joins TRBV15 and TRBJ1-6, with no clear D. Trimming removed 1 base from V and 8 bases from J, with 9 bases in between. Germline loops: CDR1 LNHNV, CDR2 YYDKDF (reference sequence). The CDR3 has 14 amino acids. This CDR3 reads CATSRGAPDSPLHF. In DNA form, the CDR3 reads TGTGCCACCAGCAGAGGGGCCCCTGATTCACCCCTCCACTTT.

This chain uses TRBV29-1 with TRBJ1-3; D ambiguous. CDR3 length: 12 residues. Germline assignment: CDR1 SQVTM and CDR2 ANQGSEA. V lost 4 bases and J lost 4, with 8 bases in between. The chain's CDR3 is CSVGFGGNTIYF. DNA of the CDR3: TGCAGCGTTGGTTTCGGGGGAAACACCATATATTTT.

CDR3 sequence reads: CASSIVGGQGSNLLYEQYF. CDR3 sequence (DNA): TGTGCCAGTAGTATAGTAGGTGGACAGGGCTCCAATCTCCTGTACGAGCAGTACTTC. V and J are TRBV19 and TRBJ2-7; TRBD1 aligns across 8 bases. The V segment lost 1 base and the J segment 4 bases; nucleotides outside the gene matches: 18. The germline V gene has CDR1 LNHDA and CDR2 SQIVND (reference sequence). The length of the CDR3 is 19 residues.

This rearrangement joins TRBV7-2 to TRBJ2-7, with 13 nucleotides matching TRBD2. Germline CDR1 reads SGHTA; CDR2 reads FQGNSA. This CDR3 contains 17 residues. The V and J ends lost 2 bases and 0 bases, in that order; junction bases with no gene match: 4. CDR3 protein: CASSLSLAGGSSYEQYF. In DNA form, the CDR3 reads TGTGCCAGCAGCTTATCACTAGCGGGAGGGAGCTCCTACGAGCAGTACTTC.

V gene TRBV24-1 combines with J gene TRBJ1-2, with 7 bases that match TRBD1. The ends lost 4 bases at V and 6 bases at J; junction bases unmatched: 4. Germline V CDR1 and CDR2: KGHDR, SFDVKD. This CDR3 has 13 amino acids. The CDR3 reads CATSDTTGNGYTF. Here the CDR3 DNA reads TGTGCCACCAGTGACACGACAGGGAATGGCTACACCTTC.

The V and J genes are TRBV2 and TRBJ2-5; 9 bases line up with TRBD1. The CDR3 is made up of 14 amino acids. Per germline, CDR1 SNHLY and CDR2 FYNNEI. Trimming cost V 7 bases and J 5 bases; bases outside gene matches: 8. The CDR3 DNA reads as TGTGCCAGCAACTTAAGGACAGGGGAGGAGACCCAGTACTTC. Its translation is CASNLRTGEETQYF.

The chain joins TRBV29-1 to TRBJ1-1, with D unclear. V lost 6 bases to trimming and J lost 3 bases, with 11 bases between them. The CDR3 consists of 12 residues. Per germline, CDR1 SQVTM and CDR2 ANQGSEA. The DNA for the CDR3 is TGCAGCGTGACGAGGGTAGACACTGAAGCTTTCTTT. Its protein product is CSVTRVDTEAFF.

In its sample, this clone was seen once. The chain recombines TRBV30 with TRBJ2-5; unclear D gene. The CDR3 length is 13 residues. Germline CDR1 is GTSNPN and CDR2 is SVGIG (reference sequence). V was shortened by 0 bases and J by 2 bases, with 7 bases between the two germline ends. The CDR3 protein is CAWSVENQETQYF. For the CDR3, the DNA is TGTGCCTGGAGTGTGGAGAATCAAGAGACCCAGTACTTC.

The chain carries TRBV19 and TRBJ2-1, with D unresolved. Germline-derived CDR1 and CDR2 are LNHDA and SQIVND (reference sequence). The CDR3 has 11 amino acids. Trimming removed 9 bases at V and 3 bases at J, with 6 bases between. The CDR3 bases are TGTGCCAGCCGACTCTACAATGAGCAGTTCTTC. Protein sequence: CASRLYNEQFF.

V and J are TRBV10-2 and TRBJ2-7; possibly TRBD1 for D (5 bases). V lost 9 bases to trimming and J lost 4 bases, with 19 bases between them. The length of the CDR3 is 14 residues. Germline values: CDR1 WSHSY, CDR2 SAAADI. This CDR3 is CARSDRYADYEQYF. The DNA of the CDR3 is TGCGCCAGAAGCGACAGATATGCGGATTACGAGCAGTACTTC.

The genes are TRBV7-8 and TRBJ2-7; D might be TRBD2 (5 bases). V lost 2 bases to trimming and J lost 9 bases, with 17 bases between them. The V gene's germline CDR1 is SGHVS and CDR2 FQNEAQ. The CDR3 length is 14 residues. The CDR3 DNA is TGTGCCAGCAGCTTATTGAGGGATCCACCGAGGCAGTACTTC. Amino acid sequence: CASSLLRDPPRQYF.

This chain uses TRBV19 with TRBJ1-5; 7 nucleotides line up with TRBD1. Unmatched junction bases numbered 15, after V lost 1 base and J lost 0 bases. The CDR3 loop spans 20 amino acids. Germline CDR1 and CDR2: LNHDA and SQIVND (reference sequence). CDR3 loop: CASSIGRRTGFLLSNQPQHF. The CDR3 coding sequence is TGTGCCAGTAGTATAGGGCGACGGACAGGCTTTCTTCTTAGCAATCAGCCCCAGCATTTT.

The CDR3 nucleotides are TGCGCCAGCGGAAAGTGGGGGGACAATGAGCAGTTCTTC. Protein: CASGKWGDNEQFF. V is TRBV5-1 and J is TRBJ2-1; D may be TRBD2 (6 bases). CDR3 length equals 13 residues. Trimming cost V 7 bases and J 5 bases, with 13 bases left between them. Germline assignment: CDR1 SGHRS and CDR2 YFSETQ.

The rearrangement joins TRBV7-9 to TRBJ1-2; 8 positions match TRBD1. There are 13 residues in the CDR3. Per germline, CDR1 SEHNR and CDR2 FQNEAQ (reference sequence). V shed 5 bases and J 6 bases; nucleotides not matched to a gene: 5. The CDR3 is CASSTDREDGYTF. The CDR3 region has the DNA TGTGCCAGCAGCACGGACAGGGAAGATGGCTACACCTTC.